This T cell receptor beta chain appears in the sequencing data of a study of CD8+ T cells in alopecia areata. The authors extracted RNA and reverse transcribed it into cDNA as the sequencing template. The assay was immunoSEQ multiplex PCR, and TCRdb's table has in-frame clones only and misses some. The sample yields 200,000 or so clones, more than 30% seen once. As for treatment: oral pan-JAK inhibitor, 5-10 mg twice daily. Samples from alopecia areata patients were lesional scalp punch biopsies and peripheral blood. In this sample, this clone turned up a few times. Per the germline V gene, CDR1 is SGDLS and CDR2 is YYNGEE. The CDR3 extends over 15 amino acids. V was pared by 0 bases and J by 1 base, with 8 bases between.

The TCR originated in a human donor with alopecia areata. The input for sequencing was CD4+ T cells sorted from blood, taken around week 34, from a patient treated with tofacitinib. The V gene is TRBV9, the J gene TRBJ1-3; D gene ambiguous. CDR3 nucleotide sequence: TGTGCCAGCAGCGTAGCTCTCGGTTCTGGAAACACCATATATTTT. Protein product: CASSVALGSGNTIYF.